The entry below gives a single TCR beta chain sequence along with its context. The antigen remains undetermined. This entry belongs to a study of cytomegalovirus exposure and HLA in healthy donors. PCR primers comprised 60 Vbeta and 13 Jbeta primers. Repertoires were generated with immunoSEQ multiplex PCR, while TCRdb's copy carries only in-frame clones and drops some. Of roughly 160,000 clones listed, approximately 81% are singletons. Study-level results: It was reportedly the case that the classifier diagnosed cytomegalovirus status with high specificity and sensitivity.

The specimen sequenced was PBMCs. This TCR was recovered from a boy younger than 10 in good health and CMV-seronegative.

CDR3 residues: CASKDPGGGFTEAFF. The CDR3 DNA reads TGCGCCAGCAAAGACCCGGGAGGAGGATTCACTGAAGCTTTCTTT. The chain has TRBV5-1 and TRBJ1-1; D remains ambiguous. The CDR3 spans 15 residues. Germline values: CDR1 SGHRS, CDR2 YFSETQ. Trimming stripped 6 bases from V and 4 bases from J, with 19 bases between.